The rows below give T cell receptor beta chains drawn from one sample of a study of PD-1 blockade in classical Hodgkin lymphoma. Sequencing was performed with immunoSEQ multiplex PCR; in TCRdb, only in-frame clones are kept and a portion is missing. The data contain roughly 30,000 clones, less than 85% of them singletons. Here the sequenced sample was peripheral blood mononuclear cells (PBMCs), taken before the second cycle of nivolumab. The origin of the receptors is a human donor with classical Hodgkin lymphoma. Each CDR3 is given with its conserved first and last residue. Each record gives: J gene, clone size, D gene, V gene, CDR3 DNA, CDR3 protein. The D gene is left open where the match is weak. Not all rows give a size; the values are once, few, many and, for expanded clones, a class.

TRBJ2-5	-	TRBD2	TRBV2	TGTGCCAGCAGTGGTGACGGGACTAGCGGGACATTATTCCAAGAGACCCAGTACTTC	CASSGDGTSGTLFQETQYF
TRBJ1-6	-	-	TRBV18	TGTGCCAGCTCACTGCAGTTTAATTCACCCCTCCACTTT	CASSLQFNSPLHF
TRBJ1-3	-	-	TRBV4-3	TGCGCCAGCAGCCAAGATTACAGGGGAAACACCATATATTTT	CASSQDYRGNTIYF
TRBJ2-5	-	-	TRBV4-2	TGTGCCAGCAGCCAAGAACGAGGACAAGAGACCCAGTACTTC	CASSQERGQETQYF
TRBJ1-2	once	TRBD1	TRBV10-3	TGTGCCATCAGTCCCGGGACAGGGGGTGGCTATGGCTACACCTTC	CAISPGTGGGYGYTF
TRBJ1-1	-	TRBD1	TRBV19	TGTGCCAGTTTCACAGGGGGCGCACCCACTGAAGCTTTCTTT	CASFTGGAPTEAFF
TRBJ2-1	-	-	TRBV6-6	TGTGCCAGCAGTTACTCTCCGGACCAGGCCTACAATGAGCAGTTCTTC	CASSYSPDQAYNEQFF
TRBJ2-7	-	TRBD2	TRBV5-8	TGTGCCAGCAGCTTTGGAGCGGGAGGCCAGAGTGAGCAGTACTTC	CASSFGAGGQSEQYF
TRBJ1-1	-	-	TRBV6-9	TGTGCCAGCAGTCAGACTGAGTTGAACACTGAAGCTTTCTTT	CASSQTELNTEAFF
TRBJ2-1	-	TRBD2	TRBV4-2	TGTGCCAGCAGCCCCACAATAGCGGGAGTGGGTAATGAGCAGTTCTTC	CASSPTIAGVGNEQFF